This TCR beta chain stems from a study of identical twins. This clonotype was seen more than once but under ten times. A single record per CDR3 protein comes from TCRdb applying MiXCR to the 5' RACE reads. The sample lists a few hundred thousand distinct CDR3 sequences, 7.5% to 10% occurring once. The V gene's germline CDR1 is SEHNR and CDR2 FQNEAQ (reference sequence). The V gene end was trimmed by 10 bases and the J gene end by 1 base; junction bases not matched to a gene: 12. The CDR3 consists of 15 residues. In addition, the sample was reused for a study of yellow fever vaccine responses in identical twins.

The TCR comes from a young woman in good health. The material sequenced was PBMCs. The rearrangement uses TRBV7-9 and TRBJ2-5, with TRBD1 identical over 7 bases. This CDR3 reads CAIPDRSNPQETQYF. In nucleotides, the CDR3 is TGTGCCATTCCGGACAGGAGCAATCCCCAAGAGACCCAGTACTTC.